Presented here are 22 T cell receptor beta chains from one specimen sequenced in a study of Ad26.COV2.S vaccination and SARS-CoV-2 variants. This sample's treatment: 15 to 20 received Ad26.COV2.S at low or high dose, single or two shots; 5 received placebo; per-sample allocation not given. Sampling was performed 63 days after the first vaccine or placebo injection. Here immunoSEQ multiplex PCR was the method, and the copy in TCRdb shows in-frame clones only, minus some. Of 350,000 to 500,000 clones listed, about 92% are singletons. Sequenced here: peripheral blood, sampled in a trial of Ad26.COV2.S vaccine versus placebo. The source of these receptors is a person aged 18-60 years who received the Ad26.COV2.S COVID-19 vaccine or a placebo.

The rearrangement links TRBV7-2 to TRBJ1-2; possibly TRBD1 for D (5 bases). The CDR3 totals 16 residues. Trimming removed 3 bases from V and 6 bases from J, with 20 bases in between. The germline V gene encodes CDR1 SGHTA and CDR2 FQGNSA. The CDR3 here is CASSFPGDPRPNGYTF. The CDR3 DNA sequence: TGTGCCAGCAGCTTCCCGGGGGACCCGCGACCCAATGGCTACACCTTC.

The rearrangement uses TRBV10-3 and TRBJ2-3; 9 bases match TRBD2. Looked up from germline, CDR1 is ENHRY and CDR2 is SYGVKD. With V trimmed by 6 bases and J by 6 bases, 7 bases remained unmatched. The CDR3 has 14 amino acids. Written as DNA, the CDR3 is TGTGCCATCAGCGTAGCGGGAGATGAGGATACGCAGTATTTT. This codes for CAISVAGDEDTQYF.

This clone appeared a few times. V usage is TRBV7-9 and J usage is TRBJ2-2; TRBD2 agrees at 13 bases. This CDR3 is built from 17 residues. The germline CDR1 and CDR2 sequences are SEHNR and FQNEAQ (reference sequence). With 3 bases clipped from V and 3 bases from J, the junction kept 4 bases outside the gene matches. CDR3 region: CASSLPGTSGDTGELFF. CDR3 nucleotide sequence: TGTGCCAGCAGCTTGCCCGGGACTAGCGGGGACACCGGGGAGCTGTTTTTT.

The rearrangement uses TRBV27 and TRBJ2-7; the match to TRBD1 covers 8 bases. V gave up 2 bases and J gave up 1 base; unmatched junction bases: 1. The CDR3 totals 14 residues. Germline V gene data show CDR1 as MNHEY and CDR2 as SMNVEV (reference sequence). The CDR3 coding sequence is TGTGCCAGCAGTTTAGGACAGGGTTCCTACGAGCAGTACTTC. Translating gives CASSLGQGSYEQYF.

V and J are TRBV4-2 and TRBJ1-5; D is ambiguous. The CDR3 consists of 15 residues. Trimming took 2 bases from V and 7 from J, leaving 15 bases between them. The germline V gene encodes CDR1 LGHNA and CDR2 YNFKEQ. CDR3 region: CASSQPGGVGQPQHF. CDR3 in DNA: TGTGCCAGCAGCCAACCAGGAGGCGTTGGACAGCCCCAGCATTTT.

V usage is TRBV5-1 and J usage is TRBJ1-1; 7 bases are shared with TRBD1. CDR3 length: 14 residues. Germline values: CDR1 SGHRS, CDR2 YFSETQ. Losses at the gene ends were 4 bases for V and 0 bases for J; bases not matched to a gene: 3. CDR3 sequence reads: CASSRTGVNTEAFF. CDR3 bases: TGCGCCAGCAGCCGGACAGGAGTGAACACTGAAGCTTTCTTT.

This rearrangement joins TRBV5-1 to TRBJ1-3, with TRBD1 matching 9 bases. Germline loops: CDR1 SGHRS, CDR2 YFSETQ. This CDR3 region has 16 residues. The V and J ends lost 4 bases and 2 bases, in that order; junction bases with no gene match: 7. CDR3 coding DNA: TGCGCCAGCAGCCAGACAGGGGGAGTTCCTGGAAACACCATATATTTT. Residues: CASSQTGGVPGNTIYF.

J is TRBJ2-7 and V is TRBV7-9; TRBD2 is a possible D gene (5 bases). CDR3 size: 15 residues. V was shortened by 6 bases and J by 4 bases, with 19 bases between the two germline ends. From germline, CDR1 is SEHNR and CDR2 FQNEAQ (reference sequence). The CDR3 protein is CASSPPGGRTYEQYF. The DNA of the CDR3 is TGTGCCAGCAGTCCTCCGGGTGGCAGGACTTACGAGCAGTACTTC.

The J gene is TRBJ2-7, the V gene TRBV9; 10 nucleotides match TRBD2. The germline gives CDR1 SGDLS, CDR2 YYNGEE. The V gene end was trimmed by 4 bases and the J gene end by 1 base; junction bases not matched to a gene: 8. This CDR3 spans 16 amino acids. In DNA, the CDR3 is TGTGCCAGCAGCTCCACCACTAGCGGGACTTCCTACGAGCAGTACTTC. Translation gives CASSSTTSGTSYEQYF.

This chain joins TRBV7-9 and TRBJ2-1, with D perhaps matching TRBD1 (8 bases). Germline values: CDR1 SEHNR, CDR2 FQNEAQ (reference sequence). V lost 5 bases and J lost 8, with 19 bases in between. This CDR3 has 15 amino acids. The CDR3 DNA sequence: TGTGCCAGCAGCCGAACAGGGGGGGTAGTCGATGAGCAGTTCTTC. Translation gives CASSRTGGVVDEQFF.

V gene TRBV9 combines with J gene TRBJ2-1; TRBD1 matches at 9 bases. The CDR3 spans 15 residues. V lost 3 bases to trimming and J lost 5 bases; unmatched junction nucleotides: 6. The V gene's germline CDR1 is SGDLS and CDR2 YYNGEE. CDR3 protein: CASSGDRGEHNEQFF. In nucleotides, the CDR3 is TGTGCCAGCAGCGGCGACAGGGGGGAGCACAATGAGCAGTTCTTC.

The chain employs TRBV7-2 and TRBJ2-7; no clear D. The germline V gene encodes CDR1 SGHTA and CDR2 FQGNSA. The V gene lost 5 bases and the J gene lost 0 bases, with 8 bases spanning the gap. This CDR3 comprises 13 residues. CDR3 amino acids: CASSRWNSYEQYF. In DNA form, the CDR3 reads TGTGCCAGCAGCCGCTGGAACTCCTACGAGCAGTACTTC.

The chain uses TRBV4-2 and TRBJ1-2, with 8 bases identical to TRBD1. With V trimmed by 1 base and J by 7 bases, 5 bases remained unmatched. The CDR3 has 14 residues. The V gene's germline CDR1 is LGHNA and CDR2 YNFKEQ. CDR3 amino acids: CASSQGQGPGGYTF. CDR3 DNA: TGTGCCAGCAGCCAAGGACAGGGGCCGGGTGGCTACACCTTC.

This rearrangement joins TRBV28 to TRBJ2-7; 13 bases match TRBD2. In germline, CDR1 is MDHEN, CDR2 SYDVKM. This CDR3 region has 17 residues. The ends lost 3 bases at V and 2 bases at J; junction bases unmatched: 7. The CDR3 spells CASSFWTSGSRPYEQYF. CDR3 nucleotides: TGTGCCAGCAGTTTCTGGACTAGCGGGAGTAGGCCCTACGAGCAGTACTTC.

The gene calls are TRBV3-1 (or the pseudogene TRBV3-2) and TRBJ2-3; possibly TRBD2 for D (5 bases). The CDR3 length is 14 residues. The germline gives CDR1 LGHDT, CDR2 YNNKEL (reference sequence). The germline V and J ends were trimmed by 4 bases and 5 bases, with 13 bases remaining between them. The CDR3 loop is CASSRSGPGDTQYF. The DNA for the CDR3 is TGTGCCAGCAGCCGAAGCGGACCGGGAGATACGCAGTATTTT.

This chain connects TRBV23-1 to TRBJ1-6; 9 bases line up with TRBD1. TRBV23-1 is designated an ORF whose function remains uncertain. The CDR3 has 12 amino acids. V gave up 11 bases and J gave up 15 bases; unmatched junction bases: 11. The CDR3 DNA follows: TGCGCCGACCTTTCTACAGGGGGCCACCTCCACTTT. Translation: CADLSTGGHLHF.

This sequence joins TRBV11-2 and TRBJ2-7, with D perhaps matching TRBD2 (5 bases). This CDR3 is built from 17 residues. Looked up from germline, CDR1 is SGHAT and CDR2 is FQNNGV. V was cut by 1 base and J by 0 bases, with 16 bases left in between. CDR3 sequence (DNA): TGTGCCAGCAGCTTAGGTAGCGCCCTGCTTAGCTCCTACGAGCAGTACTTC. Translating it yields CASSLGSALLSSYEQYF. Full variable domain (outside the CDR3, taken from reference TRBV11-2 and TRBJ2-7): EAGVAQSPRYKIIEKRQSVAFWCNPISGHATLYWYQQILGQGPKLLIQFQNNGVVDDSQLPKDRFSAERLKGVDSTLKIQPAKLEDSAVYLCASSLGSALLSSYEQYFGPGTRLTVT.

The sample holds one count of this clone. The V gene is TRBV28, the J gene TRBJ1-2, with D maybe TRBD1 (6 bases). Germline V CDR1 and CDR2: MDHEN, SYDVKM. The CDR3 has 14 amino acids. Between the trimmed V and J ends, which lost 5 bases and 1 base, there was a span of 11 bases. Written as DNA, the CDR3 is TGTGCCAGCAGTACAGGGATCGGTAACTATGGCTACACCTTC. Translation: CASSTGIGNYGYTF.

The sample holds one count of this clone. The J gene is TRBJ2-2, the V gene TRBV5-6; D is ambiguous. The germline CDR1 and CDR2 sequences are SGHDT and YYEEEE. V was pared by 6 bases and J by 2 bases, with 11 bases between. The CDR3 is 14 amino acids. This CDR3 is CASTRYENTGELFF. CDR3 DNA: TGTGCCAGCACCCGTTATGAAAACACCGGGGAGCTGTTTTTT.

The chain recombines TRBV29-1 with TRBJ1-1, with TRBD1 matching over 9 bases. The V and J ends lost 5 bases and 5 bases, in that order; junction bases with no gene match: 12. The germline V gene encodes CDR1 SQVTM and CDR2 ANQGSEA. The CDR3 loop spans 15 amino acids. CDR3 sequence: CSVRPHGTGKTEAFF. Written as DNA, the CDR3 is TGCAGCGTTCGTCCGCACGGGACAGGGAAGACTGAAGCTTTCTTT. Filled out from reference TRBV29-1 and TRBJ1-1, the complete variable domain reads SAVISQKPSRDICQRGTSLTIQCQVDSQVTMMFWYRQQPGQSLTLIATANQGSEATYESGFVIDKFPISRPNLTFSTLTVSNMSPEDSSIYLCSVRPHGTGKTEAFFGQGTRLTVV.

A remark on this clone: Different DNA sequences within this sample yield the same CDR3. The chain joins TRBV28 to TRBJ2-1; 8 positions agree with TRBD2. After removal of 6 bases from V and 0 bases from J, the junction contained 4 bases not matched to a gene. The CDR3 length is 15 residues. Germline V lookup: CDR1 MDHEN, CDR2 SYDVKM. The CDR3 reads CASSLAGSSYNEQFF. The CDR3 DNA reads TGTGCCAGCAGCTTAGCGGGGAGCTCCTACAATGAGCAGTTCTTC.

This clone was observed a single time. The chain combines TRBV21-1 with TRBJ2-7; the table's D gene call, TRBD2, was not cross checked with the DNA. TRBV21-1 represents a pseudogene. The CDR3 runs to 17 residues. The CDR3 is CASRNRPLAGEGYEQYF. CDR3 in DNA: TGTGCCAGCAGGAACCGACCACTAGCGGGAGAAGGGTACGAGCAGTACTTC.